The 21 T cell receptor beta chains given below trace back to one sample, sequenced in a study of cytomegalovirus exposure and HLA in healthy donors. Primers included in the PCR were 60 Vbeta and 13 Jbeta primers. The protocol was immunoSEQ multiplex PCR, while the TCRdb copy is restricted to in-frame clones and leaves out a portion. Of approximately 150,000 clones in the sample, approximately 80% were seen once. The sample taken for sequencing was PBMCs. These TCRs come from a woman aged 25 to 39 in good health and CMV-seronegative.

The gene calls are TRBV2 and TRBJ1-5, with 8 bases lining up with TRBD1. The CDR3 loop spans 15 amino acids. The V gene's germline CDR1 is SNHLY and CDR2 FYNNEI. Trimming at V came to 6 bases and at J to 3 bases, leaving 7 bases not matched to a gene. CDR3 in DNA: TGTGCCAGCAGCGGAACGACAGGGGACAATCAGCCCCAGCATTTT. It is translated as CASSGTTGDNQPQHF.

The chain combines TRBV5-4 with TRBJ2-4; 7 bases fit TRBD1. With V trimmed by 0 bases and J by 3 bases, 6 bases remained unmatched. Germline CDR1 and CDR2: SGHNT and YYREEE (reference sequence). This CDR3 contains 16 residues. CDR3 sequence (DNA): TGTGCCAGCAGCTTGGGAGGGGGCTTCGGCAAAAACATTCAGTACTTC. Protein sequence: CASSLGGGFGKNIQYF.

The V call is TRBV19, the J call TRBJ2-7, with 7 bases identical to TRBD1. CDR3 length equals 13 residues. Germline trimming cut 6 bases from V and 3 bases from J; bases unmatched to any gene: 5. Looked up from germline, CDR1 is LNHDA and CDR2 is SQIVND (reference sequence). CDR3 loop: CASSPGQHYEQYF. As DNA, the CDR3 is TGTGCCAGTAGCCCGGGACAGCACTACGAGCAGTACTTC.

The V and J genes are TRBV6-5 and TRBJ2-3, with TRBD2 matching over 9 bases. The CDR3 consists of 13 residues. V lost 10 bases, J lost 2 bases, and 4 bases stayed unmatched. CDR1 MNHEY and CDR2 SVGAGI come from the germline V gene. CDR3 sequence reads: CATKREATDTQYF. In DNA, the CDR3 is TGTGCCACCAAGCGGGAGGCCACAGATACGCAGTATTTT.

The V call is TRBV27, the J call TRBJ1-2; D is unresolved. The germline CDR1 and CDR2 sequences are MNHEY and SMNVEV (reference sequence). V dropped 3 bases and J dropped 2 bases, with 10 bases sitting between them. This CDR3 has 14 residues. Here the CDR3 reads CASSFSSGNYGYTF. The DNA for the CDR3 is TGTGCCAGCAGTTTTTCATCCGGGAACTATGGCTACACCTTC.

This sequence joins TRBV7-9 and TRBJ2-7, with a possible D match to TRBD2 (6 bases). This CDR3 comprises 15 residues. Germline V CDR1 and CDR2: SEHNR, FQNEAQ (reference sequence). V was pared by 2 bases and J by 3 bases, with 14 bases between. CDR3 loop: CASSLSRDSYYEQYF. The CDR3 DNA follows: TGTGCCAGCAGCTTATCCCGGGACTCCTACTACGAGCAGTACTTC.

The sample holds a few counts of this clone. The chain carries TRBV30 and TRBJ2-7, with D possibly being TRBD2 (6 bases). The CDR3 sequence is 16 residues long. V lost 0 bases, J lost 2 bases, and 17 bases lay in between. Germline lookup yields CDR1 GTSNPN and CDR2 SVGIG (reference sequence). The CDR3 coding sequence is TGTGCCTGGAGTGTACGAAGGAGGGCCCGGGCCTACGAGCAGTACTTC. Protein sequence: CAWSVRRRARAYEQYF. Using reference TRBV30 and TRBJ2-7 for the parts outside the CDR3, the full variable domain is SQTIHQWPATLVQPVGSPLSLECTVEGTSNPNLYWYRQAAGRGLQLLFYSVGIGQISSEVPQNLSASRPQDRQFILSSKKLLLSDSGFYLCAWSVRRRARAYEQYFGPGTRLTVT.

This chain uses TRBV6-1 with TRBJ1-5, with 7 bases identical to TRBD1. Trimming removed 0 bases from V and 2 bases from J; junction bases left unmatched: 7. This CDR3 has 17 residues. Germline V gives CDR1 MNHNS, CDR2 SASEGT. The CDR3 DNA sequence: TGTGCCAGCAGTGAAGCCAGAAGACAGGGCCGCAATCAGCCCCAGCATTTT. Protein product: CASSEARRQGRNQPQHF.

This chain connects TRBV7-8 to TRBJ1-2; the D is unclear. From germline, CDR1 is SGHVS and CDR2 FQNEAQ. Between the trimmed V and J ends, which lost 3 bases and 2 bases, there was a span of 7 bases. This CDR3 is 13 amino acids long. The CDR3 DNA reads as TGTGCCAGCAGCTTCGGCGGGAACTATGGCTACACCTTC. It encodes CASSFGGNYGYTF.

The chain carries TRBV6-1 and TRBJ1-2, with D hard to call. Trimming took off 2 bases at V and 3 bases at J, with 10 bases between the two ends. CDR1 and CDR2 from the germline V gene are MNHNS and SASEGT. This CDR3 has 14 amino acids. CDR3 in amino acids: CASSELVDYYGYTF. CDR3 bases: TGTGCCAGCAGTGAACTGGTCGACTACTATGGCTACACCTTC.

This clone was recorded once. The chain joins TRBV6-5 to TRBJ1-4, with 7 bases matching TRBD1. The germline CDR1 and CDR2 sequences are MNHEY and SVGAGI. The J segment lost 7 bases and the V segment lost 6 bases, leaving 8 bases of the junction unmatched. The CDR3 spans 14 residues. The CDR3 is CASREGGRGEKLFF. CDR3 in DNA: TGTGCCAGCAGGGAAGGGGGCAGAGGTGAAAAACTGTTTTTT.

The chain couples TRBV7-6 to TRBJ2-5; D unclear. V was pared by 5 bases and J by 5 bases, with 9 bases between. Germline V gives CDR1 SGHVS, CDR2 FNYEAQ. The CDR3 has 12 amino acids. This chain's CDR3 is CASSTRSETQYF. The CDR3 DNA follows: TGTGCCAGCAGCACCCGTAGCGAGACCCAGTACTTC.

This clone was counted once. The rearrangement joins TRBV6-5 to TRBJ2-7, with 12 bases lining up with TRBD1. V gave up 5 bases and J gave up 5 bases; unmatched junction bases: 4. The CDR3 has 14 residues. Germline V gene data show CDR1 as MNHEY and CDR2 as SVGAGI. Here the CDR3 reads CASSKGQGAHEQYF. CDR3 sequence (DNA): TGTGCCAGCAGTAAGGGACAGGGGGCCCACGAGCAGTACTTC.

This chain connects TRBV28 to TRBJ1-3, with 8 bases lining up with TRBD1. The CDR3 sequence is 18 residues long. V lost 5 bases and J lost 0; bases outside the gene matches: 12. Germline loops: CDR1 MDHEN, CDR2 SYDVKM. This chain's CDR3 is CASSLRGTGRSSGNTIYF. The CDR3 DNA reads TGTGCCAGCAGTCTCCGAGGGACAGGCCGAAGCTCTGGAAACACCATATATTTT. The full variable domain, with the rest looked up from reference TRBV28 and TRBJ1-3, is DVKVTQSSRYLVKRTGEKVFLECVQDMDHENMFWYRQDPGLGLRLIYFSYDVKMKEKGDIPEGYSVSREKKERFSLILESASTNQTSMYLCASSLRGTGRSSGNTIYFGEGSWLTVV.

V and J are TRBV19 and TRBJ1-2; a possible D gene is TRBD1 (6 bases). Trimming stripped 4 bases from V and 1 base from J, with 16 bases between. This CDR3 is 16 amino acids long. Looked up from germline, CDR1 is LNHDA and CDR2 is SQIVND (reference sequence). For the CDR3, the DNA is TGTGCCAGTAGTACGTACCGGGACACCTATAACTATGGCTACACCTTC. This gives the protein CASSTYRDTYNYGYTF.

This sequence joins TRBV4-2 and TRBJ2-1, with a weak D call TRBD1 (5 bases). This CDR3 is built from 15 residues. Trimming shortened V by 4 bases and J by 4 bases, and 14 bases separated the two germline ends. CDR1 is LGHNA, CDR2 YNFKEQ, per germline. This chain's CDR3 is CASSPRQGTYNEQFF. CDR3 sequence (DNA): TGTGCCAGCAGCCCCCGCCAGGGCACGTACAATGAGCAGTTCTTC.

There are a few counts of this clone. This chain links TRBV9 with TRBJ2-2; no clear D. This CDR3 contains 15 residues. Germline assignment: CDR1 SGDLS and CDR2 YYNGEE. V lost 4 bases and J 2 bases, leaving 12 bases between the germline ends. CDR3 bases: TGTGCCAGCAGCCCCCGTAACAGAAACACCGGGGAGCTGTTTTTT. Translation: CASSPRNRNTGELFF. Together with reference TRBV9 and TRBJ2-2, the CDR3 gives the full variable domain: DSGVTQTPKHLITATGQRVTLRCSPRSGDLSVYWYQQSLDQGLQFLIQYYNGEERAKGNILERFSAQQFPDLHSELNLSSLELGDSALYFCASSPRNRNTGELFFGEGSRLTVL.

Here the CDR3 DNA reads TGTGCCAGTAGTATAAGGGACAGGGTAGGCGAGACCCAGTACTTC. Translation gives CASSIRDRVGETQYF. This chain joins TRBV19 and TRBJ2-5, with 9 positions matching TRBD1. Per the germline V gene, CDR1 is LNHDA and CDR2 is SQIVND (reference sequence). The ends lost 2 bases at V and 5 bases at J; junction bases unmatched: 6. The CDR3 is made up of 15 amino acids.

Regarding this clone: Other DNA sequences from this sample encode an identical CDR3 as well. The J gene is TRBJ2-5, the V gene TRBV9, with 16 positions matching TRBD2. Germline CDR1 and CDR2: SGDLS and YYNGEE. The CDR3 is made up of 15 amino acids. Germline trimming cut 4 bases from V and 5 bases from J; bases unmatched to any gene: 2. The CDR3 sequence is CASSTGLAGGETQYF. The CDR3 region has the DNA TGTGCCAGCAGCACGGGACTAGCGGGGGGGGAGACCCAGTACTTC. The full variable domain, with the rest looked up from reference TRBV9 and TRBJ2-5, is DSGVTQTPKHLITATGQRVTLRCSPRSGDLSVYWYQQSLDQGLQFLIQYYNGEERAKGNILERFSAQQFPDLHSELNLSSLELGDSALYFCASSTGLAGGETQYFGPGTRLLVL.

This clone has only one observation. The identical CDR3 is also encoded by other nucleotide sequences in the sample. The rearrangement joins TRBV5-1 to TRBJ2-1; a possible D gene is TRBD1 (5 bases). The CDR3 length is 15 residues. V was trimmed by 0 bases and J by 0 bases, leaving 7 bases between them. The germline CDR1 and CDR2 sequences are SGHRS and YFSETQ. The chain's CDR3 is CASSLGQGSYNEQFF. For the CDR3, the DNA is TGCGCCAGCAGCTTGGGTCAGGGCTCCTACAATGAGCAGTTCTTC.

As to this clone: Other DNA sequences in this sample translate to the same CDR3. The rearrangement links TRBV2 to TRBJ1-1; 7 positions match TRBD1. This CDR3 is built from 14 residues. CDR1 and CDR2 (germline): SNHLY, FYNNEI. J gave up 1 base and V 2 bases, and 1 base lay outside the gene matches. The CDR3 DNA sequence: TGTGCCAGCAGTGAAAGACAGGGGAACACTGAAGCTTTCTTT. Translation gives CASSERQGNTEAFF.